This T cell receptor (beta chain) was captured by sequencing in a study of cytomegalovirus exposure and HLA in healthy donors. The PCR contained 60 Vbeta and 13 Jbeta primers. The protocol was immunoSEQ multiplex PCR, while the TCRdb copy is restricted to in-frame clones and leaves out a portion. The sample has around 110,000 clones; roughly 9.9% are singletons. This clone was observed a handful of times. V lost 2 bases to trimming and J lost 2 bases, with 10 bases between them. The CDR3 totals 13 residues. Per the germline V gene, CDR1 is GTSNPN and CDR2 is SVGIG (reference sequence). This TCR was recovered from a young man in good health and CMV-seronegative. The V gene is TRBV30, the J gene TRBJ2-7, with a possible D match to TRBD2 (7 bases). Sequencing was performed on PBMCs. CDR3: CAWSKGGTYEQYF. In DNA form, the CDR3 reads TGTGCCTGGAGTAAGGGGGGGACCTACGAGCAGTACTTC.